This T cell receptor (beta chain) emerged from a study of T cells in Graves' hyperthyroidism and ophthalmopathy. This clonotype has ten or more counts. Its antigen is undetermined. Among ophthalmopathy patients, the Clinical Activity Score reached at least 3, the NOSPECS grade reached at least 4, and duration remained under 3 months. Exclusion of a patient resulted from uncontrolled infection, other autoimmune disease, pregnancy or lactation. General study points: The majority of expanded thyroid clonotypes above 0.001 also appeared in blood.

Trimming pared 2 bases from V and 0 bases from J, leaving 9 bases between. Germline-derived CDR1 and CDR2 are MDHEN and SYDVKM. The CDR3 sequence is 15 residues long. RNA transcripts yielded amplified TCR beta CDR3 regions. Initially, a first-round RT-PCR of the TCR CDR3 employed the HTBI primer set. TCRdb re-analysed the multiplex PCR reads in MiXCR, keeping a single row per CDR3 protein. The sample yields hundreds of thousands of distinct CDR3 sequences, more than 13% seen once. This clonotype originated in a man between 50 and 59 years old with Graves' ophthalmopathy. Sequences were obtained from blood. The V call is TRBV28, the J call TRBJ2-3; TRBD2 might be the D (5 bases). This CDR3 reads CASSLTGFSTDTQYF. The CDR3 bases are TGTGCCAGCAGTTTAACGGGGTTTAGCACAGATACGCAGTATTTT.